The TCR beta chain under discussion was sequenced for a study of T cell responses to AZD1222 COVID-19 vaccine. Study summary: Combined were second doses at about 4 or about 12 weeks.

Note on this clone: No antigen is known for it.

The V gene's germline CDR1 is KGHSH and CDR2 LQKENI. CDR3 length equals 16 residues. V trimming: 4 bases; J trimming: 3 bases; junction bases outside the gene matches: 8. Study-wide findings and caveats: Two AZD1222 doses significantly raised spike-specific TCR breadth and depth over controls.

The method was immunoSEQ multiplex PCR; TCRdb's version includes in-frame clones alone and lacks a portion of them. The sample shows tens of thousands of clones, nearly 85% of them seen only once. The source is an adult in good health. This sequence joins TRBV18 and TRBJ1-1, with 10 bases identical to TRBD1. Specimen: peripheral blood, collected on day 0 of AZD1222 vaccination. The CDR3 bases are TGTGCCAGCTCACTCACCGGGACAGGGGTTTACACTGAAGCTTTCTTT. Protein sequence: CASSLTGTGVYTEAFF.